The clone carrying this T cell receptor (beta chain) was detected once. Seattle's cohort entered during active infection and was followed longitudinally. This CDR3 comprises 14 residues. Trimming left V 0 bases short and J 0 bases short, with 6 bases between. Germline CDR1 and CDR2: LNHNV and YYDKDF (reference sequence). The sample originates from a study of blood T cell repertoires in COVID-19. The assay was immunoSEQ multiplex PCR, and TCRdb's table has in-frame clones only and misses some. The table has fewer than 200,000 clones, approximately 91% seen once. The specimen was peripheral blood. The chain has TRBV15 and TRBJ2-7; D is undetermined. The clonotype was recovered from a man younger than 30 with COVID-19, enrolled during active disease. For the CDR3, the DNA is TGTGCCACCAGCAGAGACAGGTTCTCCTACGAGCAGTACTTC. Its translation: CATSRDRFSYEQYF.